The 22 T cell receptor beta chains presented below share a single source sample, sequenced in a study of spatial heterogeneity in lung cancer. Regarding time point: sample taken at primary tumor resection. Their recognized antigens are unknown. Findings of the study overall: It was found that expanded intratumoral alpha and beta TCR counts tracked tumor mutation counts.

MiXCR, run by TCRdb on the 5' RACE reads, gives a single entry per CDR3 protein. The repertoire consists of 24,000 or so distinct CDR3 sequences, with around 9.2% occurring once and the leading ten covering roughly 8%. The input for sequencing was lung tumor tissue, taken at surgery. These receptor sequences come from a male donor with early-stage non-small cell lung cancer.

This clonotype occurred many times. The chain joins TRBV29-1 to TRBJ2-7; TRBD1 or TRBD2 may be the D gene (5 bases each). Germline V gene data show CDR1 as SQVTM and CDR2 as ANQGSEA. Trimming took off 8 bases at V and 0 bases at J, with 20 bases between the two ends. The CDR3 extends over 15 amino acids. This chain's CDR3 is CSPAGDRRHSYEQYF. Written as DNA, the CDR3 is TGCAGCCCGGCTGGGGACCGACGTCACTCCTACGAGCAGTACTTC.

This clonotype occurred many times. The rearrangement uses TRBV28 and TRBJ2-3, with D hard to call. The germline CDR1 and CDR2 sequences are MDHEN and SYDVKM. V was clipped by 6 bases and J by 6 bases, with 13 bases between them. The CDR3 contains 13 residues. CDR3 loop: CASSFVPFDTQYF. The CDR3 nucleotides read TGTGCCAGCAGCTTCGTTCCCTTTGATACGCAGTATTTT.

This clonotype was recorded many times. V is TRBV28 and J is TRBJ2-7, with TRBD2 matching over 7 bases. Germline CDR1 reads MDHEN; CDR2 reads SYDVKM. CDR3 length: 17 residues. V shed 1 base and J 0 bases; nucleotides not matched to a gene: 9. The CDR3 reads CASSLSRGQRGSYEQYF. The CDR3 DNA follows: TGTGCCAGCAGTTTATCACGGGGCCAGCGGGGCTCCTACGAGCAGTACTTC.

The gene calls are TRBV24-1 and TRBJ2-7, with TRBD1 identical over 9 bases. Germline V gives CDR1 KGHDR, CDR2 SFDVKD. The trim removed 9 bases at V and 3 bases at J, leaving 5 bases unmatched. The CDR3 extends over 13 amino acids. CDR3 loop: CATSGTGIYEQYF. The CDR3 coding sequence is TGTGCCACCTCCGGGACAGGGATCTACGAGCAGTACTTC.

This clonotype was detected ten times or more. J is TRBJ2-1 and V is TRBV7-2; TRBD2 matches at 8 bases. Germline CDR1 reads SGHTA; CDR2 reads FQGNSA. The CDR3 has 13 residues. The J segment lost 15 bases and the V segment lost 1 base, leaving 8 bases of the junction unmatched. The CDR3 is CASSLGLSGDLFF. For the CDR3, the DNA is TGTGCCAGCAGCTTAGGTCTTAGCGGGGATCTGTTCTTC.

This clonotype was found many times. This rearrangement joins TRBV29-1 to TRBJ2-1; 8 bases match TRBD2. The CDR3 loop spans 14 amino acids. Germline CDR1 and CDR2: SQVTM and ANQGSEA. Trimming at V came to 3 bases and at J to 4 bases, leaving 5 bases not matched to a gene. Written as DNA, the CDR3 is TGCAGCGTTGAGTCCGGGGGGGCGTACAATGAGCAGTTCTTC. Amino acid sequence: CSVESGGAYNEQFF.

There are many counts of this clonotype. As DNA, the CDR3 is TGTGCCAGCAGCTTGGGCCAGATCCCACAAGAGACCCAGTACTTC. This encodes CASSLGQIPQETQYF. The rearrangement links TRBV7-3 to TRBJ2-5; D remains ambiguous. Germline V CDR1 and CDR2: SGHTA, FQGTGA. There are 15 residues in the CDR3. Between the trimmed V and J ends, which lost 3 bases and 2 bases, there was a span of 13 bases.

This clonotype was detected many times. The rearrangement uses TRBV27 and TRBJ2-6, with D uncertain. The germline V gene encodes CDR1 MNHEY and CDR2 SMNVEV (reference sequence). V lost 10 bases and J 12 bases, leaving 7 bases between the germline ends. CDR3 length: 9 amino acids. Here the CDR3 reads CATDGVLTF. Here the CDR3 DNA reads TGTGCCACCGATGGCGTCCTGACTTTC.

This clonotype was detected ten times or more. V gene TRBV4-3 combines with J gene TRBJ2-5, with 10 nucleotides matching TRBD2. Looked up from germline, CDR1 is LGHNA and CDR2 is YSLEER. The CDR3 has 16 residues. Trimming took 1 base from V and 6 from J; bases not matched to a gene: 8. CDR3 coding DNA: TGCGCCAGCAGCCAAGGTCGCGCTAGCGGGAGACAGACCCAGTACTTC. Translated, it gives CASSQGRASGRQTQYF.

This clonotype was found many times. The CDR3 DNA follows: TGTGCCATCAGTGAGGGGATTGGAAACGAGCAGTACTTC. The encoded protein is CAISEGIGNEQYF. J is TRBJ2-7 and V is TRBV10-3; D is undetermined. Trimming took off 2 bases at V and 5 bases at J, with 10 bases between the two ends. CDR1 ENHRY and CDR2 SYGVKD come from the germline V gene. The CDR3 consists of 13 residues.

This clonotype was observed at least ten times. The CDR3 sequence: CASSLGPNTGELFF. The CDR3 DNA sequence: TGTGCCAGCAGCTTAGGGCCGAACACCGGGGAGCTGTTTTTT. The chain recombines TRBV11-3 with TRBJ2-2; D ambiguous. Looked up from germline, CDR1 is SGHNT and CDR2 is YENEEA. Trimming removed 1 base at V and 0 bases at J, with 3 bases between. The CDR3 covers 14 residues. The full variable domain, rest sourced from reference TRBV11-3 and TRBJ2-2, is EAGVVQSPRYKIIEKKQPVAFWCNPISGHNTLYWYLQNLGQGPELLIRYENEEAVDDSQLPKDRFSAERLKGVDSTLKIQPAELGDSAVYLCASSLGPNTGELFFGEGSRLTVL.

This clonotype is medium-sized in the sample. The V call is TRBV28, the J call TRBJ2-2; the D gene is possibly TRBD1 (6 bases). This CDR3 spans 15 amino acids. In germline, CDR1 is MDHEN, CDR2 SYDVKM. The V gene lost 5 bases and the J gene lost 5 bases, with 15 bases spanning the gap. DNA for the CDR3: TGTGCCAGCAGTCCCACGACAGGCTCAACCGGGGAGCTGTTTTTT. As protein: CASSPTTGSTGELFF. The full variable domain, rest sourced from reference TRBV28 and TRBJ2-2, is DVKVTQSSRYLVKRTGEKVFLECVQDMDHENMFWYRQDPGLGLRLIYFSYDVKMKEKGDIPEGYSVSREKKERFSLILESASTNQTSMYLCASSPTTGSTGELFFGEGSRLTVL.

Many counts were recorded for this clonotype. The rearrangement uses TRBV27 and TRBJ2-1, with 7 positions matching TRBD2. Trimming cost V 5 bases and J 2 bases; bases outside gene matches: 3. Per germline, CDR1 MNHEY and CDR2 SMNVEV (reference sequence). The CDR3 is 14 amino acids. The CDR3 bases are TGTGCCAGCAGTCGCGGGAGAACCTACAATGAGCAGTTCTTC. It specifies CASSRGRTYNEQFF.

This clonotype has more than one count but fewer than ten. One junction end disagrees with the germline gene, perhaps due to a read error. This sequence joins TRBV30 and TRBJ2-5, with a weak D call TRBD1 (6 bases). Germline CDR1 is GTSNPN and CDR2 is SVGIG (reference sequence). This CDR3 spans 13 amino acids. CDR3 coding DNA: TGTGCCTGGAGGAGGGGGACCCAAGGGACCCAGTACTTC. Encoded protein: CAWRRGTQGTQYF.

The table lists this clonotype with many counts. This chain joins TRBV7-2 and TRBJ1-6; a weak D match, TRBD1 (5 bases). Per the germline V gene, CDR1 is SGHTA and CDR2 is FQGNSA. The germline V and J ends were trimmed by 1 base and 7 bases, with 11 bases remaining between them. This CDR3 has 15 amino acids. CDR3 protein: CASSLVTGANSPLHF. DNA for the CDR3: TGTGCCAGCAGCTTAGTTACCGGGGCGAATTCACCCCTCCACTTT.

The chain carries TRBV25-1 and TRBJ2-3; 7 bases fit TRBD1. The CDR3 totals 13 residues. CDR1 and CDR2 from the germline V gene are MGHDK and SYGVNS. Losses at the gene ends were 4 bases for V and 8 bases for J; bases not matched to a gene: 6. Here the CDR3 DNA reads TGTGCCAGCAGTGGGACAGGTCGTGCTACGCAGTATTTT. Protein product: CASSGTGRATQYF.

At least ten counts were recorded for this clonotype. This chain uses TRBV6-6 with TRBJ2-5, with D uncertain. Germline assignment: CDR1 MNHNY and CDR2 SVGAGI (reference sequence). V lost 3 bases, J lost 5 bases, and 4 bases lay in between. The CDR3 sequence is 11 residues long. CDR3 protein: CASSYLETQYF. The CDR3, as DNA: TGTGCCAGCAGTTATTTGGAGACCCAGTACTTC.

In its sample, this clonotype was seen a few times. V and J are TRBV7-9 and TRBJ2-2, with D possibly called TRBD1 or TRBD2 (5 bases each). CDR1 and CDR2 (germline): SEHNR, FQNEAQ (reference sequence). The CDR3 length is 15 residues. V was pared by 4 bases and J by 1 base, with 10 bases between. CDR3 loop: CASSSPGQNTGELFF. The CDR3 bases are TGTGCCAGCAGCTCACCGGGGCAGAACACCGGGGAGCTGTTTTTT.

Regarding this clonotype: A much larger clone differs from this one at a single base, so this may be a read error. This chain connects TRBV18 to TRBJ1-1, with D possibly matching TRBD1 (5 bases). Germline CDR1 is KGHSH and CDR2 is LQKENI. V was cut by 6 bases and J by 4 bases, with 15 bases left in between. The CDR3 is 14 amino acids. CDR3 in amino acids: CASSLGEGSTEAFF. CDR3 DNA: TGTGCCAGCTCCCTGGGAGAGGGGAGCACTGAAGCTTTCTTT.

This chain connects TRBV10-3 to TRBJ2-5, with D possibly matching TRBD2 (5 bases). This CDR3 spans 13 amino acids. CDR1 is ENHRY and CDR2 is SYGVKD in the germline V gene. Trimming stripped 3 bases from V and 3 bases from J, with 8 bases between. CDR3: CAISDGAEETQYF. DNA for the CDR3: TGTGCCATCAGTGACGGAGCGGAAGAGACCCAGTACTTC.

This clonotype was found many times. The rearrangement links TRBV27 to TRBJ2-2; 8 bases fit TRBD2. With V trimmed by 3 bases and J by 6 bases, 6 bases remained unmatched. The CDR3 has 15 residues. Germline CDR1 reads MNHEY; CDR2 reads SMNVEV (reference sequence). The CDR3 sequence is CASSFIGRASGELFF. The CDR3 DNA follows: TGTGCCAGCAGTTTTATCGGGAGGGCCTCCGGGGAGCTGTTTTTT.

This clonotype was seen ten or more times. The chain couples TRBV3-1 to TRBJ2-3; D possibly corresponds to TRBD1 (6 bases). The germline V gene has CDR1 LGHDT and CDR2 YNNKEL (reference sequence). V lost 4 bases, J lost 11 bases, and 19 bases lay in between. The CDR3 covers 14 residues. CDR3 loop: CASSPLVTGSVQYF. The CDR3 nucleotides are TGTGCCAGCAGCCCTCTCGTTACAGGGTCCGTGCAGTATTTT.